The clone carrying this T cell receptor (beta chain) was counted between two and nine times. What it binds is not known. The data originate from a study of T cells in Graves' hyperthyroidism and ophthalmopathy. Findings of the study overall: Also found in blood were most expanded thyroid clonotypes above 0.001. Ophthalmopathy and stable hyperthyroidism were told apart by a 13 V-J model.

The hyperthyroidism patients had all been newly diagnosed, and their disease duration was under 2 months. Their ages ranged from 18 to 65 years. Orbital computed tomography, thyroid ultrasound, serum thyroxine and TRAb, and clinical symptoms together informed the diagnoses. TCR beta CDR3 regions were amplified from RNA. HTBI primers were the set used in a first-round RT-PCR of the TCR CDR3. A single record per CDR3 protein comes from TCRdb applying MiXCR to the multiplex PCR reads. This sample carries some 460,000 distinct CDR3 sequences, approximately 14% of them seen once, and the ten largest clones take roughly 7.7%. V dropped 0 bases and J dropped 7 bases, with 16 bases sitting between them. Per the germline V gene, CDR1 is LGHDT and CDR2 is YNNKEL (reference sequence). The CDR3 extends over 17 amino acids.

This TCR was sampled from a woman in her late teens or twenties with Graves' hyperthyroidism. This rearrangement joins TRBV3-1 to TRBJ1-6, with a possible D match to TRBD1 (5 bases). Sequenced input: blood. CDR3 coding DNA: TGTGCCAGCAGCCAAGATCGCTCGGGGGTAGGGAATTCACCCCTCCACTTT. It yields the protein CASSQDRSGVGNSPLHF.